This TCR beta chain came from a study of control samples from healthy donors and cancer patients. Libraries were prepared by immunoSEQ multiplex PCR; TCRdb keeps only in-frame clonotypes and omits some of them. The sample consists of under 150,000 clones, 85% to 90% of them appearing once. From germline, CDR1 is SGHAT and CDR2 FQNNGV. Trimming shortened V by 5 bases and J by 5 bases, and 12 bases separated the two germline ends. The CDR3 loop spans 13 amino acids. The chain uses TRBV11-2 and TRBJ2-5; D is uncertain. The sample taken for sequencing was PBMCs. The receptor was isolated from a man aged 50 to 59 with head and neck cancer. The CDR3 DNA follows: TGTGCCAGCAGCGGGGTCGTGAGGGAGACCCAGTACTTC. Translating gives CASSGVVRETQYF.